These T cell receptor beta chains were read from a single sample in a study of cytomegalovirus exposure and HLA in healthy donors. Profiled with immunoSEQ multiplex PCR; TCRdb holds only in-frame clones, not every one. Of 50,000 to 65,000 clones detected, approximately 71% appear once; the ten largest clones hold around 27%. The sample comprised PBMCs. These receptors were collected from a man in his fifties in good health and CMV-seropositive. Each CDR3 is given with its conserved first and last residue. A D gene is named only where the DNA matches it firmly. A clone size is listed for some rows: how often the clone was seen (once, few, many), or a class if it is expanded.

j_gene: TRBJ1-4
v_gene: TRBV5-4
d_gene: TRBD1
abundance: NA
CDR3aa: CASSLVGQGVANEKLFF
CDR3nt: TGTGCCAGCAGCTTGGTGGGACAGGGGGTTGCTAATGAAAAACTGTTTTTT

j_gene: TRBJ1-2
v_gene: TRBV11-2
d_gene: TRBD1
abundance: few
CDR3aa: CASSLRQGYRGYTF
CDR3nt: TGTGCCAGCAGCTTAAGACAGGGTTACCGGGGCTACACCTTC

j_gene: TRBJ1-6
v_gene: TRBV11-2
d_gene: TRBD1
abundance: NA
CDR3aa: CASSLTTGVETPLHF
CDR3nt: TGTGCCAGCAGCTTAACGACAGGGGTTGAAACACCCCTCCACTTT

j_gene: TRBJ2-6
v_gene: TRBV5-8
d_gene: TRBD1
abundance: NA
CDR3aa: CASSLVGGAGANVLTF
CDR3nt: TGTGCCAGCAGCTTGGTAGGGGGCGCTGGGGCCAACGTCCTGACTTTC

j_gene: TRBJ2-1
v_gene: TRBV29-1
d_gene: NA
abundance: NA
CDR3aa: CSGGLQSNEQFF
CDR3nt: TGCAGCGGAGGACTACAATCCAATGAGCAGTTCTTC

j_gene: TRBJ1-2
v_gene: TRBV19
d_gene: NA
abundance: few
CDR3aa: CASSLSAPGGGGYTF
CDR3nt: TGTGCCAGTAGTTTATCGGCTCCAGGAGGTGGAGGCTACACCTTC

j_gene: TRBJ2-7
v_gene: TRBV19
d_gene: NA
abundance: once
CDR3aa: CASSRGSDLWDEQYF
CDR3nt: TGTGCCAGTAGTAGGGGTAGCGACTTATGGGACGAGCAGTACTTC

j_gene: TRBJ2-3
v_gene: TRBV28
d_gene: TRBD1
abundance: NA
CDR3aa: CASSQRGQGSTDTQYF
CDR3nt: TGTGCCAGCAGTCAAAGGGGACAGGGGAGCACAGATACGCAGTATTTT

j_gene: TRBJ1-1
v_gene: TRBV6-5
d_gene: NA
abundance: once
CDR3aa: CASRTGDTEAFF
CDR3nt: TGTGCCAGCAGAACGGGGGACACTGAAGCTTTCTTT

j_gene: TRBJ2-5
v_gene: TRBV30
d_gene: TRBD2
abundance: once
CDR3aa: CAWSGKAGVGGTQYF
CDR3nt: TGTGCCTGGAGTGGAAAGGCGGGGGTGGGTGGGACCCAGTACTTC

j_gene: TRBJ2-7
v_gene: TRBV15
d_gene: NA
abundance: once
CDR3aa: CATSRDLSYEQYF
CDR3nt: TGTGCCACCAGCAGAGATCTGTCCTACGAGCAGTACTTC

j_gene: TRBJ2-7
v_gene: TRBV9
d_gene: NA
abundance: few
CDR3aa: CASSVGSGHSYEQYF
CDR3nt: TGTGCCAGCAGCGTAGGCAGCGGGCACTCCTACGAGCAGTACTTC

j_gene: TRBJ2-4
v_gene: TRBV5-1
d_gene: NA
abundance: NA
CDR3aa: CASSESLERAKNIQYF
CDR3nt: TGCGCCAGCAGCGAGTCTCTAGAGAGGGCCAAAAACATTCAGTACTTC

j_gene: TRBJ2-7
v_gene: TRBV23-1
d_gene: TRBD2
abundance: NA
CDR3aa: CASSHPGCSGRAYEQYF
CDR3nt: TGCGCCAGCAGTCATCCGGGCTGTAGCGGGAGGGCCTACGAGCAGTACTTC